One sample yielded the 12 T cell receptor beta chains listed below, sequenced in a study of blood T cell repertoires in COVID-19. Profiling relied on immunoSEQ multiplex PCR, and the TCRdb table lists in-frame clones only, not all of them. Here the sample spans more than 250,000 clones, roughly 87% being singletons. Sequenced input: PBMCs or T cells enriched from blood (not recorded which). These receptors all stem from a young woman who had recovered from COVID-19.

This clone occurred a few times. The rearrangement links TRBV4-1 to TRBJ1-3, with D uncertain. The CDR3 is made up of 15 amino acids. Germline V CDR1 and CDR2: MGHRA, YSYEKL. Trimming took 0 bases from V and 3 from J, leaving 9 bases between them. The CDR3, as DNA: TGCGCCAGCAGCCAAGAAGGAGGAATTGGAAACACCATATATTTT. It translates to CASSQEGGIGNTIYF.

This clone was seen more than once but under ten times. This chain joins TRBV18 and TRBJ2-1; 10 bases map to TRBD2. The germline gives CDR1 KGHSH, CDR2 LQKENI. V shed 4 bases and J 4 bases; nucleotides not matched to a gene: 4. The CDR3 runs 15 residues. CDR3: CASSRSGGLYNEQFF. In nucleotides, the CDR3 is TGTGCCAGCTCACGTAGCGGGGGGCTGTACAATGAGCAGTTCTTC.

The CDR3 DNA sequence: TGTGCCAGCAGCTCAACCCAGGGATATAATAATTCACCCCTCCACTTT. Protein product: CASSSTQGYNNSPLHF. This chain uses TRBV5-4 with TRBJ1-6; maybe TRBD1 (5 bases). Germline CDR1 and CDR2: SGHNT and YYREEE (reference sequence). V was shortened by 3 bases and J by 5 bases, with 15 bases between the two germline ends. This CDR3 has 16 amino acids.

In its sample, this clone was seen once. The V call is TRBV5-4, the J call TRBJ2-7, with TRBD1 matching 9 bases. This CDR3 contains 15 residues. Looked up from germline, CDR1 is SGHNT and CDR2 is YYREEE (reference sequence). J was trimmed by 2 bases and V by 0 bases; bases with no gene match: 3. CDR3 residues: CASSLGTGATYEQYF. The DNA of the CDR3 is TGTGCCAGCAGCTTGGGGACAGGGGCTACCTACGAGCAGTACTTC.

J is TRBJ1-4 and V is TRBV3-1 (or the pseudogene TRBV3-2); TRBD1 might be the D (5 bases). The germline gives CDR1 LGHDT, CDR2 YNNKEL (reference sequence). CDR3 length: 15 amino acids. Deletions cut 2 bases from V and 14 bases from J, with 21 bases between. Here the CDR3 DNA reads TGTGCCAGCAGCCAACAACCTTGGACTGCCGGGGGTCTGTTTTTT. Translation: CASSQQPWTAGGLFF.

The chain employs TRBV15 and TRBJ2-5; 8 bases are a match to TRBD2. Germline trimming cut 0 bases from V and 7 bases from J; bases unmatched to any gene: 4. Germline V gene sequence: CDR1 LNHNV, CDR2 YYDKDF (reference sequence). The CDR3 runs to 14 residues. The CDR3 sequence: CATSRDRGGRTQYF. In DNA form, the CDR3 reads TGTGCCACCAGCAGAGATCGCGGGGGGAGGACCCAGTACTTC.

J is TRBJ2-7 and V is TRBV10-3; TRBD1 matches at 7 bases. Trimming at V came to 6 bases and at J to 6 bases, leaving 14 bases not matched to a gene. From germline, CDR1 is ENHRY and CDR2 SYGVKD. This CDR3 contains 15 residues. CDR3 bases: TGTGCCATCAGAGAAACCGGGACAGAAGGAGGCGAGCAGTACTTC. It is translated as CAIRETGTEGGEQYF.

This clone is a singleton in its sample. The chain recombines TRBV5-6 with TRBJ2-5, with a possible D match to TRBD1 (7 bases). With 4 bases removed from V and 2 bases from J, the gap between germline ends came to 12 bases. The CDR3 is 14 residues long. From germline, CDR1 is SGHDT and CDR2 YYEEEE. This CDR3 is CASSGAGQQETQYF. In nucleotides, the CDR3 is TGTGCCAGCAGCGGGGCGGGACAGCAAGAGACCCAGTACTTC. Looking up the rest from reference TRBV5-6 and TRBJ2-5 gives the full variable domain: DAGVTQSPTHLIKTRGQQVTLRCSPKSGHDTVSWYQQALGQGPQFIFQYYEEEERQRGNFPDRFSGHQFPNYSSELNVNALLLGDSALYLCASSGAGQQETQYFGPGTRLLVL.

This chain connects TRBV5-1 to TRBJ1-1; D call uncertain. This CDR3 has 16 residues. The V and J ends lost 0 bases and 1 base respectively, with 13 bases between them. Germline lookup yields CDR1 SGHRS and CDR2 YFSETQ. CDR3 bases: TGCGCCAGCAGCTTGGGTTGGGCTGGGCGGAACACTGAAGCTTTCTTT. It is translated as CASSLGWAGRNTEAFF.

The rearrangement uses TRBV28 and TRBJ1-6; the D gene is possibly TRBD1 (6 bases). The germline CDR1 and CDR2 sequences are MDHEN and SYDVKM. This CDR3 comprises 15 residues. Deletions cut 5 bases from V and 7 bases from J, with 15 bases between. The CDR3 sequence: CASSRTDISNSPLHF. The CDR3 DNA reads TGTGCCAGCAGTCGGACAGACATCTCAAATTCACCCCTCCACTTT.

This clone was found once. The chain carries TRBV25-1 and TRBJ2-6; D call uncertain. CDR1 MGHDK and CDR2 SYGVNS come from the germline V gene. The V end lost 0 bases, the J end lost 1 base, and 7 bases lay between the germline ends. This CDR3 spans 16 amino acids. The CDR3 reads CASSEYSGSGANVLTF. CDR3 coding DNA: TGTGCCAGCAGTGAATACTCAGGATCTGGGGCCAACGTCCTGACTTTC.

Written as DNA, the CDR3 is TGTGCCACCAGCAGAGTCTCAACAGGGAGCTATGGCTACACCTTC. Translating gives CATSRVSTGSYGYTF. V is TRBV15 and J is TRBJ1-2, with D maybe TRBD1 (6 bases). The germline V gene encodes CDR1 LNHNV and CDR2 YYDKDF (reference sequence). CDR3 size: 15 residues. Trimming stripped 1 base from V and 4 bases from J, with 13 bases between.